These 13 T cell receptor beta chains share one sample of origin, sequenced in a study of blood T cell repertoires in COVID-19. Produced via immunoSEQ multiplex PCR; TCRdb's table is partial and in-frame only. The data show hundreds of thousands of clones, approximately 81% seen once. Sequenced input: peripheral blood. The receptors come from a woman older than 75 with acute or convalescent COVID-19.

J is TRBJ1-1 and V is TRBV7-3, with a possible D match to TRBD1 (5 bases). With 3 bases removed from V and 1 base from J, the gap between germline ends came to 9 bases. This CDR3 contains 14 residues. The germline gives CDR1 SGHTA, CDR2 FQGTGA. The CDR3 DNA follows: TGTGCCAGCAGCTTGGGGCATGCGAACACTGAAGCTTTCTTT. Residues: CASSLGHANTEAFF.

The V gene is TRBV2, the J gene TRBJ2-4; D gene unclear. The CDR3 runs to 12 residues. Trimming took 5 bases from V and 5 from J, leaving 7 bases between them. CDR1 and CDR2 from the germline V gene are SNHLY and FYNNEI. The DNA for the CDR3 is TGTGCCAGCAGTCCTGAGGAAAACATTCAGTACTTC. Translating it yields CASSPEENIQYF. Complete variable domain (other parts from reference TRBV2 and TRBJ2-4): EPEVTQTPSHQVTQMGQEVILRCVPISNHLYFYWYRQILGQKVEFLVSFYNNEISEKSEIFDDQFSVERPDGSNFTLKIRSTKLEDSAMYFCASSPEENIQYFGAGTRLSVL.

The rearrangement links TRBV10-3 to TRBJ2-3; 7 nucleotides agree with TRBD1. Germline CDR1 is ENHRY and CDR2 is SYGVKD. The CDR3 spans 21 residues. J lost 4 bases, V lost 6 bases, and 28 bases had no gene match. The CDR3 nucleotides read TGTGCCATCAGCGAGGGTCGAGCCAGACCCGTCCACAGGGGAAAGGCAGATACGCAGTATTTT. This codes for CAISEGRARPVHRGKADTQYF.

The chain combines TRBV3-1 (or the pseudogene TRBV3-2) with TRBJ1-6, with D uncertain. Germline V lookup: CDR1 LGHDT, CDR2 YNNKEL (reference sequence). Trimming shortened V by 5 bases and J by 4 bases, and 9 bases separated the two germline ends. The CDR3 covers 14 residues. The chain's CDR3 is CASSSGVYNSPLHF. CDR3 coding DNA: TGTGCCAGCAGCTCCGGGGTTTATAATTCACCCCTCCACTTT.

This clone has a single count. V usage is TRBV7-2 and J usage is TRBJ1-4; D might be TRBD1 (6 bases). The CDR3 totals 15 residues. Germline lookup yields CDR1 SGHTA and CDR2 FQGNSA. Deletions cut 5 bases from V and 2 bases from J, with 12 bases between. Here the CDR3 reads CASSLLGATNEKLFF. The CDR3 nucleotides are TGTGCCAGCAGCCTCTTGGGGGCCACTAATGAAAAACTGTTTTTT.

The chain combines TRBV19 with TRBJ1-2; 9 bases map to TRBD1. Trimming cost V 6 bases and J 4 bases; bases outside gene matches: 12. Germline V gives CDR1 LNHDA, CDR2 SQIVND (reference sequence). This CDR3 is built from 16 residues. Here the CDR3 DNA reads TGTGCCAGTAGGAGTGCCGGGACAGGGTCATTCTATGGCTACACCTTC. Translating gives CASRSAGTGSFYGYTF.

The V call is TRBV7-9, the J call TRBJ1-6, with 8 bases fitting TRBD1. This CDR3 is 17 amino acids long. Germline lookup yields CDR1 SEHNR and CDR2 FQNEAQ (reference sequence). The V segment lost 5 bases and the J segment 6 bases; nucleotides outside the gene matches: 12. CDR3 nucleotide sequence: TGTGCCAGCAGCCCCATGGGGGCAGGGGGCGGTAATTCACCCCTCCACTTT. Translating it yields CASSPMGAGGGNSPLHF.

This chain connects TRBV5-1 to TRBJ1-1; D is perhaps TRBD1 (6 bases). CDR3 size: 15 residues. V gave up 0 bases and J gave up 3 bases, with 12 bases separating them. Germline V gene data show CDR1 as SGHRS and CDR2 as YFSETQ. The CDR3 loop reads CASSLGGTHYTEAFF. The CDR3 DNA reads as TGCGCCAGCAGCTTGGGAGGGACACACTACACTGAAGCTTTCTTT.

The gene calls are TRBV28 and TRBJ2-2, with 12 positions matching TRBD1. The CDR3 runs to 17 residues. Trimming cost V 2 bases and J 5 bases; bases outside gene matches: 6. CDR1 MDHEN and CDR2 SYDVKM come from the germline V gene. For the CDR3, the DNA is TGTGCCAGCAGTTTAGGGACAGGGGGCGGTGGAACCGGGGAGCTGTTTTTT. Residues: CASSLGTGGGGTGELFF.

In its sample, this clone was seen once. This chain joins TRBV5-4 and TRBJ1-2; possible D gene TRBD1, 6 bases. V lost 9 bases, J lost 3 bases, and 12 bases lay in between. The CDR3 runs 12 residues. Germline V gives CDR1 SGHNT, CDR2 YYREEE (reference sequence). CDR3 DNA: TGTGCCACTTTAGGGGGTGACTATGGCTACACCTTC. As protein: CATLGGDYGYTF.

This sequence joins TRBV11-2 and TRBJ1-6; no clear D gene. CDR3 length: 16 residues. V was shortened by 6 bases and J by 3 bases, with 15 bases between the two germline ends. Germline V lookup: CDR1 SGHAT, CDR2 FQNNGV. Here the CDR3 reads CASRWQSGNYNSPLHF. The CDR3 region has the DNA TGTGCCAGCAGGTGGCAATCGGGAAACTATAATTCACCCCTCCACTTT.

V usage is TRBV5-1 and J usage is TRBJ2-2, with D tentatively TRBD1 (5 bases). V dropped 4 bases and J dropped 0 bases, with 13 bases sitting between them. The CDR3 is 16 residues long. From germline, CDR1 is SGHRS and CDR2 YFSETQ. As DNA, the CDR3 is TGCGCCAGCAGCCGGGCAGGGTCCCCGAACACCGGGGAGCTGTTTTTT. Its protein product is CASSRAGSPNTGELFF.

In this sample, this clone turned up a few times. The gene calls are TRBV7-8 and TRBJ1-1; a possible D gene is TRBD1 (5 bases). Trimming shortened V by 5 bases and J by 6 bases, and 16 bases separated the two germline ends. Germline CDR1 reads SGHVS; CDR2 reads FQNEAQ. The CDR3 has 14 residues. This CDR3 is CASSLLLTGAEAFF. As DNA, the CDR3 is TGTGCCAGCAGCCTGTTGTTGACGGGGGCTGAAGCTTTCTTT.